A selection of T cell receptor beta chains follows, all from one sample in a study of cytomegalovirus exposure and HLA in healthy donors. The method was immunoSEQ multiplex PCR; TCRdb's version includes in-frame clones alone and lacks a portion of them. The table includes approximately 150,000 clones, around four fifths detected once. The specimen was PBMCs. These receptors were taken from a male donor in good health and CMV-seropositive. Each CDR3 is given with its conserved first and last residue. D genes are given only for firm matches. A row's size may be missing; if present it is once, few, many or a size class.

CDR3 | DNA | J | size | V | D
CASSFSGMNTEAFF | TGTGCCAGCAGCTTCTCAGGGATGAACACTGAAGCTTTCTTT | TRBJ1-1 | NA | TRBV7-2 | NA
CSSQGGRKNTEAFF | TGCAGCTCTCAGGGAGGGCGGAAGAACACTGAAGCTTTCTTT | TRBJ1-1 | NA | TRBV29-1 | NA
CASSQDRGGGSTDTQYF | TGTGCCAGCAGCCAAGATCGGGGCGGGGGGAGCACAGATACGCAGTATTTT | TRBJ2-3 | once | TRBV4-2 | TRBD2
CASSQGAGLSTDTQYF | TGCGCCAGCAGCCAAGGGGCGGGCCTGAGCACAGATACGCAGTATTTT | TRBJ2-3 | once | TRBV4-3 | NA
CASSYAGKTGNTIYF | TGTGCCAGCAGTTACGCGGGGAAAACTGGAAACACCATATATTTT | TRBJ1-3 | few | TRBV6-5 | NA
CASSELQGARTEAFF | TGTGCCAGCAGTGAACTGCAGGGGGCGAGGACTGAAGCTTTCTTT | TRBJ1-1 | few | TRBV2 | TRBD1
CASSVAGRGGAGETQYF | TGTGCCAGCAGCGTAGCTGGACGCGGGGGGGCCGGTGAGACCCAGTACTTC | TRBJ2-5 | NA | TRBV9 | TRBD2
CASSFRLATSYEQYF | TGTGCCAGCAGCTTTCGACTAGCGACCTCCTACGAGCAGTACTTC | TRBJ2-7 | NA | TRBV13 | TRBD2
CASSLTRIGNSPLHF | TGTGCCAGCAGCTTAACAAGAATCGGGAATTCACCCCTCCACTTT | TRBJ1-6 | NA | TRBV7-2 | NA
CAWSVGLAGNEQFF | TGTGCCTGGAGTGTAGGACTAGCGGGCAATGAGCAGTTCTTC | TRBJ2-1 | NA | TRBV30 | TRBD2
CASTLFRDRGGGETQYF | TGTGCCAGCACTTTATTCCGGGACAGGGGAGGAGGGGAGACCCAGTACTTC | TRBJ2-5 | NA | TRBV2 | TRBD1
CASSVGGGANTGELFF | TGTGCCAGCAGCGTCGGCGGAGGGGCGAACACCGGGGAGCTGTTTTTT | TRBJ2-2 | NA | TRBV9 | NA
CASSGDSYSNQPQHF | TGTGCCAGCAGCGGCGACAGTTATAGCAATCAGCCCCAGCATTTT | TRBJ1-5 | once | TRBV7-9 | NA
CASSKERMCSNQPQHF | TGTGCCAGCAGCAAAGAGCGTATGTGTAGCAATCAGCCCCAGCATTTT | TRBJ1-5 | NA | TRBV21-1 | NA
CASSLGGQGQTPLHF | TGCGCCAGCAGCTTGGGGGGACAGGGGCAAACACCCCTCCACTTT | TRBJ1-6 | NA | TRBV5-1 | TRBD1
CASKRTGNDGYTF | TGTGCCAGCAAACGAACAGGGAACGATGGCTACACCTTC | TRBJ1-2 | NA | TRBV6-5 | NA
CASSVEGQGDEQYF | TGTGCCAGCAGCGTAGAGGGACAGGGAGATGAGCAGTACTTC | TRBJ2-7 | NA | TRBV9 | TRBD1
CASSSTPGQGEMYF | TGTGCCAGTAGTTCCACCCCGGGACAAGGGGAGATGTACTTC | TRBJ2-7 | once | TRBV19 | NA
CASSYEARRGETQYF | TGTGCCAGCAGCTATGAGGCCCGCCGGGGGGAGACCCAGTACTTC | TRBJ2-5 | NA | TRBV7-8 | NA
CASSPGPRANEKLFF | TGTGCCAGCAGCCCAGGGCCCAGGGCTAATGAAAAACTGTTTTTT | TRBJ1-4 | once | TRBV5-8 | NA
CSSSLGAGVGGYTF | TGTTCCAGCAGCTTAGGGGCAGGGGTAGGTGGCTACACCTTC | TRBJ1-2 | NA | TRBV7-9 | NA
CAISDQASVETQYF | TGTGCCATCAGTGACCAGGCATCCGTGGAGACCCAGTACTTC | TRBJ2-5 | NA | TRBV10-3 | NA